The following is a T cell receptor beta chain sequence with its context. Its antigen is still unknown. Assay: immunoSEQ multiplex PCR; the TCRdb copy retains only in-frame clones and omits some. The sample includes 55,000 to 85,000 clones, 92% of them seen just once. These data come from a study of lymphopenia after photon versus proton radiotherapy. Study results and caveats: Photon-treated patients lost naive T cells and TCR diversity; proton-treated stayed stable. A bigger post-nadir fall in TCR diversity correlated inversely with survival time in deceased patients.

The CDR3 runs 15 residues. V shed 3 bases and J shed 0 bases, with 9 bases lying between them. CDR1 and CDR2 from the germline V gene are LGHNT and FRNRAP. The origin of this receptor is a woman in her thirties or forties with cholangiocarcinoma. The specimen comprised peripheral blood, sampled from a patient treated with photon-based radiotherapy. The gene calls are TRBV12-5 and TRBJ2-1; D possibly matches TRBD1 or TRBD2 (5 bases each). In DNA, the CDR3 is TGTGCTAGTGGTTTCGAGGGGAGCTCCTACAATGAGCAGTTCTTC. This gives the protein CASGFEGSSYNEQFF.